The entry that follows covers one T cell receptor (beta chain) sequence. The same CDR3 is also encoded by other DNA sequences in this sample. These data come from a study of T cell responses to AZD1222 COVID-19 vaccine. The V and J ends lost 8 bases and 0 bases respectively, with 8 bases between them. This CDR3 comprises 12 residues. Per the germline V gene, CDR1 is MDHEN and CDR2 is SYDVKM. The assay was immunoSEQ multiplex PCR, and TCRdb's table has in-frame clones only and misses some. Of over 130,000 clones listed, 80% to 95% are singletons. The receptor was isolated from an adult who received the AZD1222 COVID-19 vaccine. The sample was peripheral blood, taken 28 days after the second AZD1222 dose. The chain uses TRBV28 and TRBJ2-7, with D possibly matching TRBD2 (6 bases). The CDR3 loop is CASGGSSYEQYF. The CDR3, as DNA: TGTGCCAGCGGGGGGAGCTCCTACGAGCAGTACTTC.